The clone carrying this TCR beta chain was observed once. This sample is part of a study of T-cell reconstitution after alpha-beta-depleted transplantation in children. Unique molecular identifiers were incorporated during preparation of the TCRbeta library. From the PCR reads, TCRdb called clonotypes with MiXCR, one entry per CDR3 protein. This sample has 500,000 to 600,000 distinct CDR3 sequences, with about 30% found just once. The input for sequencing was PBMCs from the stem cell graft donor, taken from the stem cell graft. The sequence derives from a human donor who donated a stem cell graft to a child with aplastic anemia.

In DNA form, the CDR3 reads TGTGCCAGTAGTATTGGCCTCCAGGGTCGGAATGAGCAGTTCTTC. The encoded protein is CASSIGLQGRNEQFF. The chain links TRBV19 to TRBJ2-1, with D perhaps TRBD1 (5 bases). Between the trimmed V and J ends, which lost 3 bases and 7 bases, there was a span of 16 bases. The CDR3 totals 15 residues. CDR1 and CDR2 (germline): LNHDA, SQIVND (reference sequence).